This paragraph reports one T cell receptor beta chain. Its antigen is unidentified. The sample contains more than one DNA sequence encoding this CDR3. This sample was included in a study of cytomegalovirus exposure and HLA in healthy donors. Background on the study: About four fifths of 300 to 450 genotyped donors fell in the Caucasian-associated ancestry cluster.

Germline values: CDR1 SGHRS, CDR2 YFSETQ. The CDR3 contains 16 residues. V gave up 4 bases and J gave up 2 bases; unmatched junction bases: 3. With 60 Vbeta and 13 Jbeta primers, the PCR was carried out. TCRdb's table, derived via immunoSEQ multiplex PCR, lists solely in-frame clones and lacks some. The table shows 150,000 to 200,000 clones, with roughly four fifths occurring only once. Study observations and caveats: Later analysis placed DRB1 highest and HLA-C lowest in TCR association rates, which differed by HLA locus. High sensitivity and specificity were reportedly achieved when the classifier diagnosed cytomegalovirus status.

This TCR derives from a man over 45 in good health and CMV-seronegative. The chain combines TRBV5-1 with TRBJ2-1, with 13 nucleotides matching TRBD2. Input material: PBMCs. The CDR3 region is CASSLTSGGAYNEQFF. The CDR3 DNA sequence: TGCGCCAGCAGCCTAACTAGCGGGGGGGCCTACAATGAGCAGTTCTTC.